One sample yielded the 6 T cell receptor beta chains listed below, sequenced in a study of shared clonotypes between healthy human individuals. The assay was immunoSEQ multiplex PCR, and TCRdb's table has in-frame clones only and misses some. The repertoire holds about 480,000 clones, 79% seen once, with approximately 13% in the top ten. The sample taken for sequencing was PBMCs. These receptors originate from a woman aged 40 to 50 in good health. Some clones in this sample may be carry-over from other donors' samples.

The chain has TRBV30 and TRBJ2-7, with TRBD1 identical over 7 bases. The V gene's germline CDR1 is GTSNPN and CDR2 SVGIG (reference sequence). The CDR3 loop spans 13 amino acids. Trimming cost V 2 bases and J 4 bases; bases outside gene matches: 5. CDR3 nucleotide sequence: TGTGCCTGGAGTCCCGGGACAGCATACGAGCAGTACTTC. This translates into CAWSPGTAYEQYF. The full variable domain, its missing parts supplied by reference TRBV30 and TRBJ2-7, is SQTIHQWPATLVQPVGSPLSLECTVEGTSNPNLYWYRQAAGRGLQLLFYSVGIGQISSEVPQNLSASRPQDRQFILSSKKLLLSDSGFYLCAWSPGTAYEQYFGPGTRLTVT.

Only a few counts were recorded for this clone. The CDR3 spells CASSSRTAYEQYF. The CDR3 nucleotides are TGTGCCAGCAGCTCGCGGACAGCCTACGAGCAGTACTTC. The chain employs TRBV7-6 and TRBJ2-7, with TRBD1 as a possible D gene (6 bases). The V and J ends lost 4 bases and 2 bases respectively, with 9 bases between them. This CDR3 region has 13 residues. Germline V gene data show CDR1 as SGHVS and CDR2 as FNYEAQ.

The CDR3 region has the DNA TGTGCCAGCAGTTTATACCTAGGACAGGCAAATCAGCCCCAGCATTTT. Amino acids: CASSLYLGQANQPQHF. J is TRBJ1-5 and V is TRBV28; 7 nucleotides agree with TRBD1. In germline, CDR1 is MDHEN, CDR2 SYDVKM. The CDR3 loop spans 16 amino acids. V gave up 1 base and J gave up 4 bases; unmatched junction bases: 7.

V usage is TRBV9 and J usage is TRBJ2-7; 10 nucleotides line up with TRBD2. The CDR3 is 15 amino acids. From germline, CDR1 is SGDLS and CDR2 YYNGEE. Trimming removed 0 bases from V and 7 bases from J; junction bases left unmatched: 7. The CDR3 bases are TGTGCCAGCAGCGTAGAAGCTAGCGGGAGTGGTGAGCAGTACTTC. Translation gives CASSVEASGSGEQYF.

This sequence joins TRBV5-4 and TRBJ2-3, with D perhaps given as TRBD1 or TRBD2 (5 bases each). The CDR3 length is 12 residues. CDR1 and CDR2 from the germline V gene are SGHNT and YYREEE (reference sequence). Trimming pared 4 bases from V and 3 bases from J, leaving 6 bases between. In nucleotides, the CDR3 is TGTGCCAGCAGCGGGGGAACAGATACGCAGTATTTT. This codes for CASSGGTDTQYF.

The chain is built from TRBV15 and TRBJ1-2, with D unclear. The germline V gene has CDR1 LNHNV and CDR2 YYDKDF (reference sequence). Trimming shortened V by 6 bases and J by 5 bases, and 10 bases separated the two germline ends. This CDR3 is 12 amino acids long. The CDR3 nucleotides are TGTGCCACCAGTTCCGGGAAATATGGCTACACCTTC. This translates into CATSSGKYGYTF.